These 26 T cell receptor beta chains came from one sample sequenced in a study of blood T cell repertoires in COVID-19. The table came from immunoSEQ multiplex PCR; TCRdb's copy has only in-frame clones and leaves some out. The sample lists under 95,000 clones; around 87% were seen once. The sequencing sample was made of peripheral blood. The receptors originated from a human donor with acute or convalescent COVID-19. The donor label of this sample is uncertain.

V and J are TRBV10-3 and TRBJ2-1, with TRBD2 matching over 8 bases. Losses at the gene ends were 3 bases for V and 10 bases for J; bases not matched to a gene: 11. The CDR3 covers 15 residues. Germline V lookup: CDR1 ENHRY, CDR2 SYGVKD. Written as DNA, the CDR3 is TGTGCCATCAGTGATGGGACTAGGGTTTCTTGGGAGCAGTTCTTC. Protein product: CAISDGTRVSWEQFF.

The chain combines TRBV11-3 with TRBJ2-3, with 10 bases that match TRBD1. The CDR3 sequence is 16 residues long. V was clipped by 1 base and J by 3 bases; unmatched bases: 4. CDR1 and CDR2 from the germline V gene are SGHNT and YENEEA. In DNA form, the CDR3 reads TGTGCCAGCAGCTTAGGACAGGGGGCGATTACAGATACGCAGTATTTT. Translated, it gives CASSLGQGAITDTQYF.

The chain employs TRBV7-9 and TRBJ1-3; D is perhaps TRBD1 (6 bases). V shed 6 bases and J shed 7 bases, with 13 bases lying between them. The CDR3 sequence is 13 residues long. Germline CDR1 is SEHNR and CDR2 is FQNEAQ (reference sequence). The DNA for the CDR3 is TGTGCCAGCAGGCTCTCCCAGGGGAACACCATATATTTT. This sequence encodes CASRLSQGNTIYF.

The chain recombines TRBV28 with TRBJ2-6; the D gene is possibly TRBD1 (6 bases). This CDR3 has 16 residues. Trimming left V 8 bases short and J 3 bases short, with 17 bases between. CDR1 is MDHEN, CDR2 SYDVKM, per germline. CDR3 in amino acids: CASRIRTDLGANVLTF. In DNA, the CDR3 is TGTGCCAGCCGAATCCGGACAGATCTTGGGGCCAACGTCCTGACTTTC.

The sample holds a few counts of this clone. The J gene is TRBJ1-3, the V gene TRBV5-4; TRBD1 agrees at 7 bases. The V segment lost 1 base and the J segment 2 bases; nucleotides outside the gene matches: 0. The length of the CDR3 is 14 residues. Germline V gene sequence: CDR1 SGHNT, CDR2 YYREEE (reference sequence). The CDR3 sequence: CASSLQGAGNTIYF. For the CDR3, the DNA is TGTGCCAGCAGCTTGCAGGGGGCTGGAAACACCATATATTTT. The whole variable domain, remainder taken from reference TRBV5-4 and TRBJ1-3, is ETGVTQSPTHLIKTRGQQVTLRCSSQSGHNTVSWYQQALGQGPQFIFQYYREEENGRGNFPPRFSGLQFPNYSSELNVNALELDDSALYLCASSLQGAGNTIYFGEGSWLTVV.

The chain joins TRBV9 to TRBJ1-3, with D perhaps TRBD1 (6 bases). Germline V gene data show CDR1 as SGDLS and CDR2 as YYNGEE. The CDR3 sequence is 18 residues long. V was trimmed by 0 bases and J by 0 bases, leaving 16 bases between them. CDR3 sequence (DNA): TGTGCCAGCAGCGTAGACTTTCTGGCAGGGGACTCTGGAAACACCATATATTTT. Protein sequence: CASSVDFLAGDSGNTIYF.

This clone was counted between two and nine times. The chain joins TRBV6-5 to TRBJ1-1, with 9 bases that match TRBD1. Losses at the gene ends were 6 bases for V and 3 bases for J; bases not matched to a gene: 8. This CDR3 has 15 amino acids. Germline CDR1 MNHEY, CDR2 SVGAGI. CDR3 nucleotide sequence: TGTGCCAGCAGCGGACGTAGACAGGGGGACACTGAAGCTTTCTTT. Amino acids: CASSGRRQGDTEAFF.

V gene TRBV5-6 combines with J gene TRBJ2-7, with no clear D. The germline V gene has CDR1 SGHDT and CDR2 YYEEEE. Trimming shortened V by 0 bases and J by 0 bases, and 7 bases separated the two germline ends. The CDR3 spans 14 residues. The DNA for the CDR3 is TGTGCCAGCAGCTTGGTTTACAACTCCTACGAGCAGTACTTC. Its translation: CASSLVYNSYEQYF.

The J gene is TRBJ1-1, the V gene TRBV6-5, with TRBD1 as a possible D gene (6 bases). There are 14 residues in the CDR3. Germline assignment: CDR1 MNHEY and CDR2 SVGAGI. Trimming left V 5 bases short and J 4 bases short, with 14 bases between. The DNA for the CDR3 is TGTGCCAGCAGTCTTCGGACAGACTTCACTGAAGCTTTCTTT. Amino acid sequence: CASSLRTDFTEAFF.

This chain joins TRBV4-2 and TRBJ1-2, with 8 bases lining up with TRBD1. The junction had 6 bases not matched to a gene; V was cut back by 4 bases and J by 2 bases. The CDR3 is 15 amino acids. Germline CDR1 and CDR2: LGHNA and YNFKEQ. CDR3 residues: CASSPDRDQNYGYTF. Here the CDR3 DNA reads TGTGCCAGCAGCCCGGACAGGGACCAAAACTATGGCTACACCTTC.

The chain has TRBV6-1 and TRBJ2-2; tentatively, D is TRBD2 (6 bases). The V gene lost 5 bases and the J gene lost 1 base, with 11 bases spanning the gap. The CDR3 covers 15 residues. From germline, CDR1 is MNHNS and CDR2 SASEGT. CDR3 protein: CASSFRGVNTGELFF. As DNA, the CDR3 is TGTGCCAGCAGTTTCCGCGGGGTGAACACCGGGGAGCTGTTTTTT.

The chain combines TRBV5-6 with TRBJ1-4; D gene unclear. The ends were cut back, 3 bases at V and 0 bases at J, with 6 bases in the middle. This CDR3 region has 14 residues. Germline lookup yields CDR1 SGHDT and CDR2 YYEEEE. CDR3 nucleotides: TGTGCCAGCAGCTCCCAGGCAACTAATGAAAAACTGTTTTTT. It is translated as CASSSQATNEKLFF.

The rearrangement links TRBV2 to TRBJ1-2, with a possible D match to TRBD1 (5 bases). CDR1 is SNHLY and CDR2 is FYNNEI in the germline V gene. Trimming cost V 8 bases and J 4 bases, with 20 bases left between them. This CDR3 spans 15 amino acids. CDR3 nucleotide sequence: TGTGCCAGCTTACCCGGGGGAGGGTTGGGCTATGGCTACACCTTC. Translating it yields CASLPGGGLGYGYTF.

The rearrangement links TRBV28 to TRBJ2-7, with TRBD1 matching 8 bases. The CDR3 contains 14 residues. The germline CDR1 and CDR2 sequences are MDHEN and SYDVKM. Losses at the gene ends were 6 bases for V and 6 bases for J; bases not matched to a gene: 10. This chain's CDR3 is CASSRGQASGEQYF. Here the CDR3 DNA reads TGTGCCAGCAGCCGGGGACAGGCTTCTGGCGAGCAGTACTTC.

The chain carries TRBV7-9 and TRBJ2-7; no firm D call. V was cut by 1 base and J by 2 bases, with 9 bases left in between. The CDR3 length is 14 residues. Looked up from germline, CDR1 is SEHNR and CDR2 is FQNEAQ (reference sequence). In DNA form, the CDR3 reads TGTGCCAGCAGCTTAGGGGCGACACCCTACGAGCAGTACTTC. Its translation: CASSLGATPYEQYF. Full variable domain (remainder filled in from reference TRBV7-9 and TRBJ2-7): DTGVSQNPRHKITKRGQNVTFRCDPISEHNRLYWYRQTLGQGPEFLTYFQNEAQLEKSRLLSDRFSAERPKGSFSTLEIQRTEQGDSAMYLCASSLGATPYEQYFGPGTRLTVT.

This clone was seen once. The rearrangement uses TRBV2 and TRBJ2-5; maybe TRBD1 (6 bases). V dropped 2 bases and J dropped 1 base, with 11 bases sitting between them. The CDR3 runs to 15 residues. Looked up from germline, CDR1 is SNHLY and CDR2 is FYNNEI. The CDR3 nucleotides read TGTGCCAGCAGTGAAACACAGGGTAGCCAAGAGACCCAGTACTTC. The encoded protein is CASSETQGSQETQYF.

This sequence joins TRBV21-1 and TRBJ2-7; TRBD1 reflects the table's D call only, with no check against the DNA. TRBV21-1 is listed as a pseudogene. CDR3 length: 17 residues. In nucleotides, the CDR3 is TGTGCCAGCAGCAAAGTGGGCTCAGGGGGCTATCGCTACGAGCAGTACTTC. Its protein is CASSKVGSGGYRYEQYF.

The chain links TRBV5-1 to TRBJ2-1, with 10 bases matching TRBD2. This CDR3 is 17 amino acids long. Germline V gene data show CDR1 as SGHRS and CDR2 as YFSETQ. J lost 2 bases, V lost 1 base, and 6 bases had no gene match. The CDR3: CASSLFSSGGTYNEQFF. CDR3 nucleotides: TGCGCCAGCAGCTTGTTTTCTAGCGGGGGCACCTACAATGAGCAGTTCTTC.

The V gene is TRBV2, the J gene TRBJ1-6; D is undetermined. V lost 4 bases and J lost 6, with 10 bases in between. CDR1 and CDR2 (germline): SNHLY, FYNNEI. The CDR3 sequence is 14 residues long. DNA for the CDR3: TGTGCCAGCAGTGGTGAGGGCCTTAATTCACCCCTCCACTTT. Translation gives CASSGEGLNSPLHF.

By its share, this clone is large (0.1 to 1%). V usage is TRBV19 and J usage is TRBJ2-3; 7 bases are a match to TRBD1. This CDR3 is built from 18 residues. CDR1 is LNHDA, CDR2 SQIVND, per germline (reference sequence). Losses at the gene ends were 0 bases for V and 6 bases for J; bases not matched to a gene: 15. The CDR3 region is CASSIDLQTGWVTDTQYF. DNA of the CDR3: TGTGCCAGTAGTATAGATCTTCAGACAGGGTGGGTCACCGATACGCAGTATTTT. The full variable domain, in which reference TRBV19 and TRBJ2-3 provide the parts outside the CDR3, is DGGITQSPKYLFRKEGQNVTLSCEQNLNHDAMYWYRQDPGQGLRLIYYSQIVNDFQKGDIAEGYSVSREKKESFPLTVTSAQKNPTAFYLCASSIDLQTGWVTDTQYFGPGTRLTVL.

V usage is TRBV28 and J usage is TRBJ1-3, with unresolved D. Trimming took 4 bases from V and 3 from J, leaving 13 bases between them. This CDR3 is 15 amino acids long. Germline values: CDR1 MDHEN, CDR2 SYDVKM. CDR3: CASSSPSGFGNTIYF. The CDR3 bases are TGTGCCAGCAGTTCCCCGAGCGGCTTTGGAAACACCATATATTTT.

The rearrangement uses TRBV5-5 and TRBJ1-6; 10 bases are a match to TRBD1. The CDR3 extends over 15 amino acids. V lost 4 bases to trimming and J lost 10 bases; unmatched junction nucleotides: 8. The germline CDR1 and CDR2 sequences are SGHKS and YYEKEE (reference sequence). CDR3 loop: CASSRQGAQGSPLHF. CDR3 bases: TGTGCCAGCAGCCGACAGGGGGCTCAGGGGTCACCCCTCCACTTT.

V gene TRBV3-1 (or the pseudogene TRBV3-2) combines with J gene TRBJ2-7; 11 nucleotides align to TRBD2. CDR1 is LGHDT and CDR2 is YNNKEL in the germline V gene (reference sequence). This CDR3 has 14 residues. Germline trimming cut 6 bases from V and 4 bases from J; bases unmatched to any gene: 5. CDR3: CASSSGGGPYEQYF. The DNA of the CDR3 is TGTGCCAGCAGTAGCGGGGGGGGCCCGTACGAGCAGTACTTC.

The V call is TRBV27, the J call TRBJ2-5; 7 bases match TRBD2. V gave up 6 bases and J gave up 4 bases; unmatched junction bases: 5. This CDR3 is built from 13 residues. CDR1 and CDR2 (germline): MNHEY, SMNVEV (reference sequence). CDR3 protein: CASSRKRGETQYF. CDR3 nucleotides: TGTGCCAGCAGCCGTAAGCGGGGAGAGACCCAGTACTTC.

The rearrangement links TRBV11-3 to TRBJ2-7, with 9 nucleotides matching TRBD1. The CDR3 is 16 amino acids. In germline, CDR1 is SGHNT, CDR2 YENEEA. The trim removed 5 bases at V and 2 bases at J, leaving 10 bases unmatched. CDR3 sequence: CASSLGTGTGTYEQYF. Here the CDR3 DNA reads TGTGCCAGCAGCCTGGGCACCGGGACAGGGACCTACGAGCAGTACTTC.

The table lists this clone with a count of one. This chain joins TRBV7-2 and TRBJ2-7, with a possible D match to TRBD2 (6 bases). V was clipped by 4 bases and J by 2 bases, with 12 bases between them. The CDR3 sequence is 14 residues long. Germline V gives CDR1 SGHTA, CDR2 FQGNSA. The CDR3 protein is CASSYSSDAYEQYF. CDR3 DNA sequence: TGTGCCAGCAGCTATTCTAGCGACGCCTACGAGCAGTACTTC. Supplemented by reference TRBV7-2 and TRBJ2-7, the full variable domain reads GAGVSQSPSNKVTEKGKDVELRCDPISGHTALYWYRQSLGQGLEFLIYFQGNSAPDKSGLPSDRFSAERTGGSVSTLTIQRTQQEDSAVYLCASSYSSDAYEQYFGPGTRLTVT.